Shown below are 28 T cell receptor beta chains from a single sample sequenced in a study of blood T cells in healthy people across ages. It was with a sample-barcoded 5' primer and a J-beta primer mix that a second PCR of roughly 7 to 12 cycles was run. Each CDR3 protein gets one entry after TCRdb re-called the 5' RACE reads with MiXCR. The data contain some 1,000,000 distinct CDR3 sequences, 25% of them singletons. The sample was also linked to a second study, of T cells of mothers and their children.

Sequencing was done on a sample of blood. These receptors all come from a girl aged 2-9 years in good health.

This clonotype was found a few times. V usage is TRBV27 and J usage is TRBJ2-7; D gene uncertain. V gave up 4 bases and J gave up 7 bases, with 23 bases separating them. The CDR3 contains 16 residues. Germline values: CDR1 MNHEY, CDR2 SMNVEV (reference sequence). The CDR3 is CASSSLLIGGLGEQYF. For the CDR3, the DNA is TGTGCCAGCAGTTCATTACTGATTGGCGGCCTGGGGGAGCAGTACTTC.

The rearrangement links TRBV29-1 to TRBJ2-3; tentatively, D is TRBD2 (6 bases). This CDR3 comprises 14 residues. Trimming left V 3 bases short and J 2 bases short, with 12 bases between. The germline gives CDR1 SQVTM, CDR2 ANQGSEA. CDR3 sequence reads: CSVEEWRDTDTQYF. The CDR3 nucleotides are TGCAGCGTTGAGGAGTGGCGGGACACAGATACGCAGTATTTT.

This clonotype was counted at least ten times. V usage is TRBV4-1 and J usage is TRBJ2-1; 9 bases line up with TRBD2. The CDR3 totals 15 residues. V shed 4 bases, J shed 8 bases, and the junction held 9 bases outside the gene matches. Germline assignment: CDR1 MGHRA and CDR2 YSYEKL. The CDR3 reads CASSPQASGIDEQFF. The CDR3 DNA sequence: TGCGCCAGCAGCCCTCAGGCTAGCGGGATCGATGAGCAGTTCTTC.

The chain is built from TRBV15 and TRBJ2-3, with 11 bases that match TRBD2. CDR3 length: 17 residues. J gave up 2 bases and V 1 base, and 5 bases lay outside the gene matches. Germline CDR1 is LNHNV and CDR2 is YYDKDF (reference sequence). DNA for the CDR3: TGTGCCACCAGCAGAGTCGGGACTAGCGGATACACAGATACGCAGTATTTT. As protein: CATSRVGTSGYTDTQYF.

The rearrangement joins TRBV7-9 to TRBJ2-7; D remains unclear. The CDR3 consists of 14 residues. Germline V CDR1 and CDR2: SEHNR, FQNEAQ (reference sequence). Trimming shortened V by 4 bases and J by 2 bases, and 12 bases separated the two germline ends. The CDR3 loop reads CASSSNGGPYEQYF. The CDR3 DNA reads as TGTGCCAGCAGCTCGAATGGCGGTCCCTACGAGCAGTACTTC.

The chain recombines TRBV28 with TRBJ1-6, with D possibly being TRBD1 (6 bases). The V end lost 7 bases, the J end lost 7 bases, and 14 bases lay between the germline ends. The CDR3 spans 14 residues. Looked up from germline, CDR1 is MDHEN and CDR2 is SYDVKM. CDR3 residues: CASTSGHLNSPLHF. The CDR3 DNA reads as TGTGCCAGCACCTCGGGACACCTCAATTCACCCCTCCACTTT.

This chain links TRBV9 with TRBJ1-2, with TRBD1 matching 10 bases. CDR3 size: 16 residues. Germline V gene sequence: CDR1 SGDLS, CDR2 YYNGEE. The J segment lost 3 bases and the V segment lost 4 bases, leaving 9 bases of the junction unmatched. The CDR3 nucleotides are TGTGCCAGCAGCACGAGGGGGACAGGGGATTACTATGGCTACACCTTC. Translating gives CASSTRGTGDYYGYTF.

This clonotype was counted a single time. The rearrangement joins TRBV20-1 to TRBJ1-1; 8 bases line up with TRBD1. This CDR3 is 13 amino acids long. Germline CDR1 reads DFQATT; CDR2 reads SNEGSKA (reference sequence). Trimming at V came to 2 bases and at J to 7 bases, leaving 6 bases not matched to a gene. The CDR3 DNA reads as TGCAGTGCTAGAAAGGACAGGGATGTTGAAGCTTTCTTT. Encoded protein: CSARKDRDVEAFF.

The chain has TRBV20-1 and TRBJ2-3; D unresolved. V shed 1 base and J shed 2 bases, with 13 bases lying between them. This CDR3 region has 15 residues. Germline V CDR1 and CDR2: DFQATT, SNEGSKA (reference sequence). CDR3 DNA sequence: TGCAGTGCTAGAGGACTCCGGATGACCACAGATACGCAGTATTTT. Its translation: CSARGLRMTTDTQYF.

The CDR3: CASTPGLVSDEQYF. As DNA, the CDR3 is TGTGCCAGCACCCCGGGGTTAGTGTCCGACGAGCAGTACTTC. The chain joins TRBV18 to TRBJ2-7, with a tentative D call TRBD2 (5 bases). The length of the CDR3 is 14 residues. The germline V gene has CDR1 KGHSH and CDR2 LQKENI. V lost 8 bases and J lost 5, with 19 bases in between.

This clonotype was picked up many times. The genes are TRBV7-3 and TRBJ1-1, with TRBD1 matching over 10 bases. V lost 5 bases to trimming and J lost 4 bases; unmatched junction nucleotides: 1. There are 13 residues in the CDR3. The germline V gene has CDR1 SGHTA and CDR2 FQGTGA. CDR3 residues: CASSRTGGTEAFF. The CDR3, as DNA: TGTGCCAGCAGCCGGACAGGGGGCACTGAAGCTTTCTTT.

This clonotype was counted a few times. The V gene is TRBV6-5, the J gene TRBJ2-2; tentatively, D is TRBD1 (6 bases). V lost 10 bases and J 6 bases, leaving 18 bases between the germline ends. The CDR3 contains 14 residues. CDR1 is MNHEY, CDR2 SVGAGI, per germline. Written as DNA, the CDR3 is TGTGCCACTTCTACTACAGGGTTTGCCGGGGAGCTGTTTTTT. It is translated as CATSTTGFAGELFF.

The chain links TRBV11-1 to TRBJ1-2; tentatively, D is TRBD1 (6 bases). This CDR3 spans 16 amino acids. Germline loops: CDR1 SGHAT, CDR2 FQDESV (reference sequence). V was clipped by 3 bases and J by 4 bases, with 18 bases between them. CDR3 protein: CASSLDWVDRPYGYTF. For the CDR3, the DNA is TGTGCCAGCAGCTTGGATTGGGTGGACAGACCCTATGGCTACACCTTC.

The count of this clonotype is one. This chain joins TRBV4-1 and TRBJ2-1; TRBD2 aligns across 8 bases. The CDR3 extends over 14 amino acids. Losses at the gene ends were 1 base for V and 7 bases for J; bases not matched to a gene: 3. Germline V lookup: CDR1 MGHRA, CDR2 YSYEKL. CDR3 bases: TGCGCCAGCAGCCAAGTGCAGCGGGGGAATGAGCAGTTCTTC. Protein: CASSQVQRGNEQFF.

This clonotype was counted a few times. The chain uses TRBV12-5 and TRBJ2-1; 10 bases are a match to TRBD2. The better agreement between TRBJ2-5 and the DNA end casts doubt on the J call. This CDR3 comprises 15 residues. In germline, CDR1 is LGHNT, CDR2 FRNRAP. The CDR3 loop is CASGSSSGSSETQYF. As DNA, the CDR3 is TGTGCTAGTGGTTCCTCTAGCGGGAGTAGTGAGACCCAGTACTTC.

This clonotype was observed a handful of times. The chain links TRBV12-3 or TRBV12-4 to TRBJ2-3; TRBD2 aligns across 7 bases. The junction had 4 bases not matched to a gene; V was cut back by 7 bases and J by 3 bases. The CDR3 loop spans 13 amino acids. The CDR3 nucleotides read TGTGCCAGCAACCCCGGGGGGACAGATACGCAGTATTTT. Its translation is CASNPGGTDTQYF.

This CDR3 is CASSPNRGVNTEAFF. CDR3 nucleotides: TGTGCCAGCAGTCCGAACAGGGGAGTGAACACTGAAGCTTTCTTT. The chain employs TRBV28 and TRBJ1-1; 7 bases line up with TRBD1. With V trimmed by 5 bases and J by 0 bases, 6 bases remained unmatched. In germline, CDR1 is MDHEN, CDR2 SYDVKM. The CDR3 loop spans 15 amino acids.

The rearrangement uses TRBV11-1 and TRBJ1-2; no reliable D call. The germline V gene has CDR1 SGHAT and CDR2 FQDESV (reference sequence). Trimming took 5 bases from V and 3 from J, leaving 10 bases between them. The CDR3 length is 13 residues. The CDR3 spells CASSPTAYYGYTF. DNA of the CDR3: TGTGCCAGCAGCCCAACGGCTTACTATGGCTACACCTTC.

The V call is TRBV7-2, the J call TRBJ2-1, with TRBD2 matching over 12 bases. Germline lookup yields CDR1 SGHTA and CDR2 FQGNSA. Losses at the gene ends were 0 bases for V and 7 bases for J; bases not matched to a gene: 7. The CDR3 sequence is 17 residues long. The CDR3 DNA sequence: TGTGCCAGCAGCTTAGCTGCTAGCGGGGGGGCAAGGAATGAGCAGTTCTTC. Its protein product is CASSLAASGGARNEQFF.

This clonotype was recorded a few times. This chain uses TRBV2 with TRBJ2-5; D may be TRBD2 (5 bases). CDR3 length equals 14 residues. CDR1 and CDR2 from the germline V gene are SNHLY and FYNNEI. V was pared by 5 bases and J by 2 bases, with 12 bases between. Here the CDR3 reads CASSLDYTQETQYF. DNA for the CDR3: TGTGCCAGCAGTCTCGACTATACTCAAGAGACCCAGTACTTC.

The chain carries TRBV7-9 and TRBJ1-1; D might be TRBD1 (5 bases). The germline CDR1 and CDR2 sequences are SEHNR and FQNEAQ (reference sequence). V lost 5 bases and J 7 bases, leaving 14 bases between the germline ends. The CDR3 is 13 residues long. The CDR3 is CASSERGTGEAFF. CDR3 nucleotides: TGTGCCAGCAGCGAAAGGGGTACGGGTGAAGCTTTCTTT.

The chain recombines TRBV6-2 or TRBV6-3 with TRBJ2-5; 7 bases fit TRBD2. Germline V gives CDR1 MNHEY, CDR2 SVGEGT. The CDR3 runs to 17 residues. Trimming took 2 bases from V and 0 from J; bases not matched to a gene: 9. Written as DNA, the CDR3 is TGTGCCAGCAGTTACCCCCGGGACTATAAGGACCAAGAGACCCAGTACTTC. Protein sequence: CASSYPRDYKDQETQYF.

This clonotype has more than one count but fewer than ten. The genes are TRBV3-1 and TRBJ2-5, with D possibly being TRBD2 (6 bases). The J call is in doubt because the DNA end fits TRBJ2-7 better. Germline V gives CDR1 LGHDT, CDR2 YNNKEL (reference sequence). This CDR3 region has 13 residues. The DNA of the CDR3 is TGTGCCAGCAGCCAACCGGGGGTCTACGAGCAGTACTTC. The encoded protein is CASSQPGVYEQYF.

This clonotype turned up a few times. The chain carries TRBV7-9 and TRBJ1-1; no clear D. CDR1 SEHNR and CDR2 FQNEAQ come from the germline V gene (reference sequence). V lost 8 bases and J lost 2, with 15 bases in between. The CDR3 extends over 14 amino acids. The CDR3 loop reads CASGLIDPNTEAFF. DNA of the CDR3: TGTGCCAGCGGACTAATCGACCCTAACACTGAAGCTTTCTTT.

The CDR3 DNA reads TGTGCCAGCAGCCAAGAGTGGACGGGAAACACCGGGGAGCTGTTTTTT. Its protein product is CASSQEWTGNTGELFF. V and J are TRBV3-1 and TRBJ2-2; D may be TRBD2 (5 bases). The length of the CDR3 is 16 residues. In germline, CDR1 is LGHDT, CDR2 YNNKEL (reference sequence). Trimming took off 0 bases at V and 2 bases at J, with 10 bases between the two ends.

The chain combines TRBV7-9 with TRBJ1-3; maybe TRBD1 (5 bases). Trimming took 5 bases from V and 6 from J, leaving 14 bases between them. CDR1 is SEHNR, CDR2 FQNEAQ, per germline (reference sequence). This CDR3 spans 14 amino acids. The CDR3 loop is CASSETRETNTIYF. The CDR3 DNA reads TGTGCCAGCAGCGAAACCAGGGAGACAAACACCATATATTTT. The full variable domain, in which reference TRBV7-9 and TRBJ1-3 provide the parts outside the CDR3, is DTGVSQNPRHKITKRGQNVTFRCDPISEHNRLYWYRQTLGQGPEFLTYFQNEAQLEKSRLLSDRFSAERPKGSFSTLEIQRTEQGDSAMYLCASSETRETNTIYFGEGSWLTVV.

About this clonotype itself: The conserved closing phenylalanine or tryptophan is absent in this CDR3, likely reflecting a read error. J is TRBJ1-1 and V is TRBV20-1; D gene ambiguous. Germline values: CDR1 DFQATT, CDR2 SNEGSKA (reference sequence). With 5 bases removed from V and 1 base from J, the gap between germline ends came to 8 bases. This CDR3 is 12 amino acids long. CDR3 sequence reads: CSAQEANTEAFL. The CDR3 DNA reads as TGCAGTGCTCAGGAAGCGAACACTGAAGCTTTCCTT.

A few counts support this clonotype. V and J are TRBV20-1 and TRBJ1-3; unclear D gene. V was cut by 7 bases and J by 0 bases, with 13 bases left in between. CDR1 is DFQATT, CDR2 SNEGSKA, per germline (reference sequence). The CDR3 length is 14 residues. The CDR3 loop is CSVPDWGSGNTIYF. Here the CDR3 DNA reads TGCAGTGTCCCAGACTGGGGCTCTGGAAACACCATATATTTT.